These T cell receptor beta chains were read from a single sample in a study of Graves' ophthalmopathy and Graves' hyperthyroidism. One entry per CDR3 protein, called by TCRdb with MiXCR from the multiplex PCR reads. The top ten clones hold approximately 3% of a sample with hundreds of thousands of distinct CDR3 sequences, under 25% of them seen once. The material sequenced was peripheral blood. These receptors came from a young woman with stable Graves' hyperthyroidism. Both conserved end residues are part of each CDR3.

v_call	cdr3_length	cdr3_aa
TRBV20-1	12	CSATRQQETQYF
TRBV6-1	15	CASRPGLGRGTEAFF
TRBV7-2	14	CASSYSGRASEQYF
TRBV20-1	16	CSAHRVGGGASYEQYF
TRBV7-8	14	CASSLLLGFQPQHF
TRBV20-1	15	CSASSSGRAGETQYF
TRBV20-1	13	CSAPPLRQETQYF
TRBV7-3	16	CASSLLGGKVHRELFF
TRBV6-1	16	CASSELGGLYLQPQHF
TRBV30	11	CAWSDGETQYF
TRBV12-3/TRBV12-4	12	CATSMGDYGYTF
TRBV12-3/TRBV12-4	15	CASSFGRNTFYEQYF
TRBV15	13	CATSRDLYTEAFF
TRBV6-5	16	CASRYRQGALGTEAFF
TRBV20-1	15	CSASIGGLAKNIQYF
TRBV2	14	CASSNRGAGNTIYF
TRBV28	13	CASSLQGGNIKYF
TRBV30	13	CAWSVLAHYEQYF
TRBV24-1	14	CATSDLLSPGELFF
TRBV28	16	CASSSPSRDLTSQAFF
TRBV5-1	12	CASSSSKETQYF
TRBV30	14	CAWSAGQNPETQYF
TRBV12-3/TRBV12-4	16	CASSFRGTGMGQPQHF
TRBV7-2	13	CASSLEGLSELSF
TRBV27	13	CASSLSWGVEAFF
TRBV28	13	CASSLLSEYEQYF
TRBV10-3	11	CAIGYNQPQHF
TRBV6-1	12	CASRGGVYEQYF
TRBV7-9	15	CASSLKGDNSYEQYF
TRBV28	14	CASSSSGGDYEQYF
TRBV9	15	CASTPDASLNTEAFF
TRBV7-8	14	CASSLSGGNYGYTF
TRBV29-1	15	CSVEDRDGVSYEQYF
TRBV28	15	CASSPRQGAKNIKYF
TRBV7-9	14	CASSFQLAGSEQYF
TRBV20-1	14	CSASSSGGPRAQYF
TRBV12-3/TRBV12-4	13	CASTTGGGGGYTF
TRBV12-3/TRBV12-4	13	CASRETDLYGYTF
TRBV2	13	CASSVYRASEQYF
TRBV6-5	14	CASSYSRLKETQYF
TRBV18	15	CASSTQGEAGNTIYF
TRBV2	20	CASRGLAGGRSSWAKNIQYF
TRBV14	13	CASSRNRGSPLHF
TRBV19	16	CASSATGSLGIYGQYF
TRBV5-1	11	CASRKEHGCTF
TRBV28	12	CASSFGGSEQYF
TRBV6-1	15	CASSRLGDRENIQYF